The rows below give T cell receptor beta chains drawn from one sample of a study of cytomegalovirus exposure and HLA in healthy donors. TCRdb keeps only in-frame clones here, not all; method: immunoSEQ multiplex PCR. The sample has roughly 150,000 clones, 73% seen once. Material for sequencing was PBMCs. These receptors originate from a woman under 30 in good health and CMV-seropositive. Each CDR3 is given with its conserved first and last residue. D genes are given only for firm matches. The size of a clone is reported for some rows only, either as once, few or many, or as a class for expanded clones.

D gene | J gene | V gene | clone size | CDR3 protein | CDR3 DNA
TRBD1 | TRBJ2-2 | TRBV4-3 | NA | CASSQTTGKTGELFF | TGCGCCAGCAGCCAAACGACAGGGAAAACCGGGGAGCTGTTTTTT
NA | TRBJ2-7 | TRBV28 | NA | CASSRNSVYEQYF | TGTGCCAGCAGCCGTAATAGCGTCTACGAGCAGTACTTC
NA | TRBJ2-7 | TRBV5-6 | NA | CASSLLRGTYEQYF | TGTGCCAGCAGCTTGCTAAGGGGTACCTACGAGCAGTACTTC
TRBD1 | TRBJ2-2 | TRBV5-4 | NA | CASSLDRSTGELFF | TGTGCCAGCAGCCTGGACAGGAGTACCGGGGAGCTGTTTTTT
TRBD1 | TRBJ1-1 | TRBV5-6 | NA | CASSRGQTEAFF | TGTGCCAGCAGCCGGGGACAGACAGAAGCTTTCTTT
NA | TRBJ1-1 | TRBV28 | NA | CASSLSSGMNTEAFF | TGTGCCAGCAGTTTAAGTTCAGGCATGAACACTGAAGCTTTCTTT
TRBD2 | TRBJ2-1 | TRBV27 | few | CASSRGLAGGEQFF | TGTGCCAGCAGCAGGGGACTAGCGGGGGGGGAGCAGTTCTTC
NA | TRBJ2-5 | TRBV11-2 | NA | CASSSLEETQYF | TGTGCCAGCAGCTCCCTAGAAGAGACCCAGTACTTC
TRBD1 | TRBJ1-5 | TRBV5-5 | NA | CASSLEDRGYQPQHF | TGTGCCAGCAGCCTGGAGGACAGGGGCTATCAGCCCCAGCATTTT
TRBD1 | TRBJ1-6 | TRBV11-1 | once | CASSYGQGIHSPLHF | TGTGCCAGCAGCTATGGACAGGGGATACATTCACCCCTCCACTTT
TRBD2 | TRBJ2-1 | TRBV27 | NA | CASSLAPQLAGEYNEQFF | TGTGCCAGCAGTCTAGCACCGCAACTAGCGGGAGAATACAATGAGCAGTTCTTC
TRBD2 | TRBJ2-4 | TRBV4-2 | NA | CASSQEGRHSAGGKIQYF | TGTGCCAGCAGCCAAGAAGGTCGTCATTCGGCGGGGGGGAAAATTCAGTACTTC
NA | TRBJ1-1 | TRBV5-3 | NA | CASGMRYEANTEAFF | TGTGCCTCAGGGATGCGATACGAAGCCAACACTGAAGCTTTCTTT
TRBD1 | TRBJ2-1 | TRBV4-3 | NA | CASSQDRYRGRLEQFF | TGCGCCAGCAGCCAAGATAGGTACAGGGGGCGCCTTGAGCAGTTCTTC
TRBD2 | TRBJ2-7 | TRBV9 | NA | CASSVSSGTLYEQYF | TGTGCCAGCAGCGTAAGTAGCGGGACCCTCTACGAGCAGTACTTC
NA | TRBJ2-1 | TRBV7-9 | NA | CASSLAGPQHPAEQFF | TGTGCCAGCAGCTTAGCTGGGCCTCAACACCCCGCTGAGCAGTTCTTC
TRBD1 | TRBJ2-7 | TRBV19 | NA | CASSIEPGQGYEQYF | TGTGCCAGTAGTATAGAACCGGGACAGGGCTACGAGCAGTACTTC
TRBD1 | TRBJ2-7 | TRBV18 | NA | CASSLTTGSDEQYF | TGTGCCAGCTCACTAACGACAGGGAGCGACGAGCAGTACTTC